This T cell receptor beta chain derives from a study of shared clonotypes between healthy human individuals (TCRdb year 2020). For context, the study as a whole: Three men and two women, aged 18 to 49 years, made up the cohort. Leukapheresis yielded between about 0.94 and 9.5 billion PBMCs per donor. Blood TCR repertoires of four to six healthy adults were deeply sequenced to estimate repertoire size and the extent of clonotype sharing between individuals. To increase sequencing depth and limit assay-specific biases, different laboratories used diverse techniques to prepare libraries and sequence TCR repertoires. Findings and caveats that apply to the study as a whole: Pairwise subsampling led to the expectation that sequencing depth would affect the degree of clonotype sharing among donors. Sampling was restricted to blood, and TCR repertoires in tissues likely differ from the TCR repertoires found in blood. The small number of donors limited the genetic and exposure-history diversity represented.

At the junction V is shortened by 1 base and J by 8 bases; bases outside the gene matches: 4. The CDR3 goes from the cysteine to the phenylalanine over 16 residues. Only the CDR3 region is kept as DNA, spanning 48 bases read in frame from base 1. Via the germline V gene, CDR1 is LGHNA and CDR2 YSLEER. Comments on this clone: This clone's antigen is unknown. The input lacks base qualities; no much larger clone sits a single base away.

Using the deep immunoSEQ assay, multiplex PCR amplified TCR CDR3 regions from genomic DNA. Genomic DNA extracted from each cell subset was distributed evenly over all wells of several immunoSEQ 96-well plates, and each plate served as one replicate. For unsorted PBMC, 300 to 350 ng genomic DNA, equal to 32,000 or so T cell genomes, was loaded into each replicate PCR. Ten immunoSEQ deep assay plates were used to sequence unsorted PBMC genomic DNA. Purified libraries were measured with a Qubit 3.0 fluorometer, size-checked on a Bioanalyzer 2100, and measured again with the KAPA Library Quantification kit. Each immunoSEQ 96-well plate was sequenced on its own single-read 150-cycle Illumina NextSeq 550 flow cell. The study's processing was this. Because the immunoSEQ output included only junctional sequences and no quality scores, the filtering could not be the same as the filtering used for full-length reads. Sequences were annotated with PyIR, a Python wrapper for IgBLAST v1.9, and V/J genes and CDR3 were assigned using IMGT germline references. Reads were removed for weak V/J assignments (E-value above 1e-6), missing CDR3, stop codons, out-of-frame junctions, or ambiguous translated residues. V3J clonotypes were defined as sequences sharing the same inferred V gene, J gene, and CDR3 amino acid sequence. To compute the percentage overlap between repertoires, the number of shared unique clonotypes was divided by the size of the smaller repertoire. RTK rarefaction, the Chao1 estimator, and Recon v2.1 estimates of unobserved clonotypes were used to assess repertoire richness. This is the immuneACCESS table as TCRdb keeps it, with only in-frame sequences that have V and J called. A part of the clones is gone; compared with another copy, unresolved V genes explain less than half, and the rest is unexplained. V and J calls and clone size are copied from that table; D and trimming were computed from the DNA. Within this sample are hundreds of thousands of clones, with about 85% of them counted one time only. The leading ten clones occupy approximately 13% of the sample.

Healthy HIV-negative adults with no recently reported acute infections or vaccinations were included as donors. Only Caucasian adults living in Nashville, Tennessee, USA were represented among the donors. For unsorted samples, 90 million or so PBMCs were counted, and genomic DNA was extracted using the QIAamp DNA Blood Mini kit. After blood collection by leukapheresis, PBMCs were isolated using Ficoll-Histopaque density gradient centrifugation and then cryopreserved in the vapor phase of liquid nitrogen. This TCR derives from a woman aged 40 to 50 in good health. Some clones in this sample may be carry-over from other donors' samples. Specimen: PBMCs. Recombination joined TRBV4-3 with TRBJ2-1, with TRBD2 identical over 14 junction bases. The DNA reads as follows: TGCGCCAGCAGCCAAGCGATGACTAGCGGGAGGGATGAGCAGTTCTTC. Its protein is CASSQAMTSGRDEQFF.